This TCR beta chain was sequenced for a study of cytomegalovirus exposure and HLA in healthy donors. For the study at large: Within the Caucasian-associated ancestry cluster were roughly 79% of the approximately 400 genotyped donors. Findings and caveats of the study: Some V segments (TRBV6-2 and TRBV6-3 among them) were excluded as indistinguishable. The study assumed roughly uniform donor sequencing depth for presence/absence analyses. V- and J-gene trimming in TCR beta was tied to a missense DCLRE1C variant by an analysis performed later.

60 Vbeta and 13 Jbeta primers were used in PCR. Assay used: immunoSEQ multiplex PCR; TCRdb lists only in-frame clones, some missing. The table shows about 170,000 clones, with about 85% occurring only once. This CDR3 spans 14 amino acids. Deletions cut 0 bases from V and 4 bases from J, with 10 bases between. Germline V gene lookup returns CDR1 SGHRS and CDR2 YFSETQ. A word on this clone: Antigen specificity is unknown.

The clonotype was recovered from a man between 18 and 35 years old in good health and CMV-seropositive. Sample: PBMCs. The chain is built from TRBV5-1 and TRBJ1-1, with D possibly TRBD1 on 6 matching bases. The CDR3 loop is CASSLDGRGTEAFF. In DNA, the CDR3 is TGCGCCAGCAGCTTGGACGGCAGGGGCACTGAAGCTTTCTTT. The entire variable domain, with the rest obtained from reference TRBV5-1 and TRBJ1-1, is as follows: KAGVTQTPRYLIKTRGQQVTLSCSPISGHRSVSWYQQTPGQGLQFLFEYFSETQRNKGNFPGRFSGRQFSNSRSEMNVSTLELGDSALYLCASSLDGRGTEAFFGQGTRLTVV.